Listed below are T cell receptor beta chains from one sample, sequenced in a study of CD8+ T cells in alopecia areata. Data came from immunoSEQ multiplex PCR; TCRdb stores just in-frame clones and leaves some out. In the table there are 110,000 or so clones, around 58% of which are singletons. This material consisted of CD8+ T cells sorted from blood, taken at week 4, from a patient treated with tofacitinib. These TCRs come from a human donor with alopecia areata. Both conserved end residues are part of each CDR3. Each record gives: V gene, J gene, D gene, CDR3 protein. A D gene is named only where the DNA matches it firmly.

TRBV29-1	TRBJ2-7	.	CSARTATYEQYF
TRBV15	TRBJ2-1	.	CATSREGRSPEQFF
TRBV27	TRBJ1-2	.	CASSPQSFNYGYTF
TRBV5-1	TRBJ2-5	TRBD2	CASSLWSSGVEETQYF
TRBV29-1	TRBJ2-7	.	CSVEVAGTVREQYF
TRBV5-6	TRBJ2-3	.	CASSPTGTDTQYF
TRBV13	TRBJ2-5	.	CASSLVTGGQETQYF
TRBV7-9	TRBJ2-5	.	CASSAFQETQYF
TRBV30	TRBJ2-7	.	CAWSKGQGYEQYF
TRBV15	TRBJ2-3	.	CATSRVSDTQYF
TRBV5-1	TRBJ2-7	TRBD1	CASRTGLGYEQYF
TRBV29-1	TRBJ1-1	.	CSVVFSNTEAFF
TRBV5-6	TRBJ1-5	.	CASSLLQAGQPQHF
TRBV27	TRBJ2-1	.	CASSSLLGQEQFF
TRBV5-6	TRBJ2-1	.	CASSSEGEKQFF
TRBV19	TRBJ2-4	.	CASSILPGNIQYF
TRBV29-1	TRBJ2-7	TRBD1	CSVEGTGGTYEQYF
TRBV30	TRBJ2-1	TRBD1	CAWSSGTGPFF
TRBV29-1	TRBJ2-3	.	CSVETRQDTQYF
TRBV7-9	TRBJ2-1	.	CASSLLGRAAYNEQFF
TRBV30	TRBJ1-2	.	CAWNQDSGYTF
TRBV18	TRBJ2-2	.	CASSPPGYTGELFF
TRBV7-8	TRBJ1-5	.	CASSRGTFSNQPQHF
TRBV5-1	TRBJ1-2	.	CASSLELPGSYGYTF
TRBV5-4	TRBJ2-2	.	CASSLVSGPTGELFF
TRBV4-1	TRBJ1-1	TRBD1	CASSPTTGGVFGNTEAFF
TRBV15	TRBJ2-6	.	CATSPQQGSGANVLTF
TRBV5-8	TRBJ2-3	.	CASSWGGTDTQYF
TRBV9	TRBJ2-7	.	CASSASGTPTYEQYF
TRBV30	TRBJ2-7	.	CAWDGAKIYEQYF
TRBV30	TRBJ1-3	.	CAWSSGNTIYF
TRBV5-6	TRBJ1-2	.	CASSLEVIRQLSHGYTF
TRBV29-1	TRBJ2-1	.	CSVGTGNEQFF
TRBV25-1	TRBJ2-2	.	CASSEDGGELFF
TRBV27	TRBJ2-5	TRBD1	CASWDRAKETQYF
TRBV30	TRBJ2-5	.	CAWTPGLPETQYF
TRBV7-9	TRBJ1-2	.	CASRWGHGYTF
TRBV15	TRBJ2-6	.	CATSSPPGSVLTF
TRBV29-1	TRBJ2-3	.	CSVEQASTYTDTQYF
TRBV6-5	TRBJ2-7	.	CASTFGDEQYF
TRBV29-1	TRBJ2-5	TRBD2	CSVEGDIGTSGGETQYF
TRBV19	TRBJ1-1	.	CASSRRRSDEAFF
TRBV7-9	TRBJ2-1	.	CASSPRDDNEQFF
TRBV11-2	TRBJ2-2	.	CASSPTLYGELFF
TRBV14	TRBJ2-3	.	CASSIQGTSTDTQYF
TRBV5-6	TRBJ1-5	TRBD1	CASSFRTGNQPQHF
TRBV5-1	TRBJ2-7	.	CASSRDSEREQYF
TRBV29-1	TRBJ2-2	.	CSVSRDPNTGELFF
TRBV5-1	TRBJ2-7	.	CASSWDTPSSYEQYF
TRBV5-1	TRBJ1-2	.	CASSLDRGVYGYTF
TRBV30	TRBJ2-3	.	CAWSTPERTDTQYF
TRBV29-1	TRBJ1-1	TRBD1	CSVSTGGTEAFF